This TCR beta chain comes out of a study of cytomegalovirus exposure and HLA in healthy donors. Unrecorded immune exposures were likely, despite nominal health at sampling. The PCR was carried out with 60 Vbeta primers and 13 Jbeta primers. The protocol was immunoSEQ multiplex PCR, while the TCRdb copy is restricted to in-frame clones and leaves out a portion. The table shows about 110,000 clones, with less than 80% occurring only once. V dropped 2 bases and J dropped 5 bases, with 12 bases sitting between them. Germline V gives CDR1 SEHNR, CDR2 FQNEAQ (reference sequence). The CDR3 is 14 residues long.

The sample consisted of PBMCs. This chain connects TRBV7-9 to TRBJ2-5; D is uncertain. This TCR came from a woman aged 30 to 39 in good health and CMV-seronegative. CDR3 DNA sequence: TGTGCCAGCAGCTTAAATCTGGTCTATGAGACCCAGTACTTC. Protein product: CASSLNLVYETQYF.